The clone carrying this T cell receptor (beta chain) was recorded a few times. Its antigen remains unidentified. This specimen comes from a study of blood T cells in healthy people across ages. Study-level background: Researchers report that template switching captured about one barcoded beta molecule per two T cells. Findings and caveats of the study: Changes seen in expanded clonotypes were possibly confounded by donor CMV status left unknown. Investigators treated diversity estimates from one million T cells as underestimates.

CDR3 length: 13 residues. The germline V gene has CDR1 SQVTM and CDR2 ANQGSEA. Deletions cut 1 base from V and 2 bases from J, with 7 bases between. PCR was performed a second time for about 7 to 12 cycles using a sample-barcoded 5' primer and a J-beta primer mix. Sequencing recovered at least 2.5 million CDR3-containing paired-end reads from each sample. TCRdb passed the 5' RACE reads through MiXCR, listing each CDR3 protein once. The table includes fewer than 750,000 distinct CDR3 sequences, less than 60% detected once. This chain joins TRBV29-1 and TRBJ2-3, with unresolved D. This sequence was found in an elderly man in good health. The source material was blood. The DNA for the CDR3 is TGCAGCGTTGAAGGGCGGACCACAGATACGCAGTATTTT. This sequence encodes CSVEGRTTDTQYF.